Each of the 9 T cell receptor beta chains below was sequenced from the same sample in a study of T cell changes during pregnancy in multiple sclerosis. This table comes from immunoSEQ multiplex PCR, and its TCRdb copy is limited to in-frame clones, with some not included. The sample has tens of thousands of clones, roughly 91% seen once. The starting material was CD4+ T cells from peripheral blood mononuclear cells, obtained in the first trimester of pregnancy. Receptor source: a female donor in good health, enrolled as a control in a pregnancy study.

V is TRBV11-2 and J is TRBJ1-4, with TRBD1 matching 10 bases. This CDR3 region has 16 residues. CDR1 SGHAT and CDR2 FQNNGV come from the germline V gene. Trimming removed 4 bases from V and 7 bases from J; junction bases left unmatched: 9. The CDR3 DNA sequence: TGTGCCAGCAGCTCCGGGCTCCGGGACAGGGGTGAAAAACTGTTTTTT. Translating gives CASSSGLRDRGEKLFF.

This chain connects TRBV7-2 to TRBJ2-1, with TRBD2 identical over 10 bases. The germline gives CDR1 SGHTA, CDR2 FQGNSA. The CDR3 spans 19 residues. Losses at the gene ends were 3 bases for V and 8 bases for J; bases not matched to a gene: 19. The CDR3 spells CASSFQVKAPSGSSYEQFF. Here the CDR3 DNA reads TGTGCCAGCAGCTTCCAGGTTAAGGCCCCTAGCGGGAGCTCATATGAGCAGTTCTTC. The entire variable domain, with the rest obtained from reference TRBV7-2 and TRBJ2-1, is as follows: GAGVSQSPSNKVTEKGKDVELRCDPISGHTALYWYRQSLGQGLEFLIYFQGNSAPDKSGLPSDRFSAERTGGSVSTLTIQRTQQEDSAVYLCASSFQVKAPSGSSYEQFFGPGTRLTVL.

The V call is TRBV18, the J call TRBJ2-3; TRBD2 matches at 12 bases. The ends lost 6 bases at V and 8 bases at J; junction bases unmatched: 12. CDR1 and CDR2 (germline): KGHSH, LQKENI. The CDR3 has 16 amino acids. The CDR3 here is CASSPPLAGGPGTQYF. CDR3 sequence (DNA): TGTGCCAGCTCGCCCCCCCTAGCGGGGGGGCCTGGTACGCAGTATTTT.

V is TRBV30 and J is TRBJ1-3; D is ambiguous. CDR1 GTSNPN and CDR2 SVGIG come from the germline V gene (reference sequence). V was shortened by 3 bases and J by 6 bases, with 12 bases between the two germline ends. The CDR3 consists of 13 residues. This CDR3 reads CAWSLGLENTIYF. The CDR3 nucleotides read TGTGCCTGGAGCCTTGGACTCGAAAACACCATATATTTT.

The chain joins TRBV30 to TRBJ1-5; 7 bases map to TRBD1. This CDR3 is built from 13 residues. Trimming took 0 bases from V and 7 from J; bases not matched to a gene: 3. Germline V gene sequence: CDR1 GTSNPN, CDR2 SVGIG (reference sequence). The CDR3: CAWSVGGGQPQHF. The DNA of the CDR3 is TGTGCCTGGAGTGTAGGGGGCGGGCAGCCCCAGCATTTT.

This chain uses TRBV11-3 with TRBJ1-1; D is unclear. The germline V gene encodes CDR1 SGHNT and CDR2 YENEEA. V was cut by 5 bases and J by 2 bases, with 9 bases left in between. The CDR3 is 13 amino acids. CDR3 amino acids: CASSKQSNTEAFF. The CDR3 DNA reads TGTGCCAGCAGCAAACAGAGCAACACTGAAGCTTTCTTT.

Turning to this clone: The conserved closing phenylalanine or tryptophan is absent in this CDR3, likely reflecting a read error. The DNA is omitted, as the CDR3 cannot be located on it reliably, and the CDR3 follows TCRdb's listing. This chain joins TRBV19 and TRBJ1-1. Germline-derived CDR1 and CDR2 are LNHDA and SQIVND (reference sequence). The CDR3 is 15 residues long, counting both termini. The CDR3 reads CASGGSIWRQAGVLV.

The rearrangement links TRBV5-5 to TRBJ2-5; 7 bases map to TRBD2. Germline-derived CDR1 and CDR2 are SGHKS and YYEKEE (reference sequence). The CDR3 covers 13 residues. The V gene end was trimmed by 3 bases and the J gene end by 4 bases; junction bases not matched to a gene: 3. The CDR3 DNA reads as TGTGCCAGCAGCTGGGGGGGATTAGAGACCCAGTACTTC. Protein: CASSWGGLETQYF.

The rearrangement links TRBV7-9 to TRBJ1-1; D is possibly TRBD1 (6 bases). CDR3 length: 15 amino acids. V shed 2 bases and J shed 1 base, with 11 bases lying between them. CDR1 SEHNR and CDR2 FQNEAQ come from the germline V gene (reference sequence). In DNA form, the CDR3 reads TGTGCCAGCAGCTTAAGGGGGTGGGAGAACACTGAAGCTTTCTTT. This translates into CASSLRGWENTEAFF.